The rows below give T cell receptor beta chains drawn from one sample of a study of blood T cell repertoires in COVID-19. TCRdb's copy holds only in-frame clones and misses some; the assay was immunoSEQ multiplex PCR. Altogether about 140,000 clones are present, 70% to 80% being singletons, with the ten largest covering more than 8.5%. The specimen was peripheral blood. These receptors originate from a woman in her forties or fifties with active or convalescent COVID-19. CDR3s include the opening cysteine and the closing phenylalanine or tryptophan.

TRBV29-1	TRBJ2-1	CSALGGARYNEQFF
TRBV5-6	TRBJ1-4	CASSSRDRGGEKLFF
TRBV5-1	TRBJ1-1	CASSLGIREETEAFF
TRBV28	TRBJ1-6	CASKGTGVNSPLHF
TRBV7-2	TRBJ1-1	CASSAQGHSNTEAFF
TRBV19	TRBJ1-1	CASSIGGTNTEAFF
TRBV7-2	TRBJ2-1	CASSLAGGQYNEQFF
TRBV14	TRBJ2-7	CASSQTSASSYEQYF
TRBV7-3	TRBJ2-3	CASRPGLATDTQYF
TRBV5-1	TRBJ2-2	CASSNGLAGATGELFF